The rows below give T cell receptor beta chains drawn from one sample of a study of identical twins. TCRdb used MiXCR to reprocess the 5' RACE reads, holding one entry per CDR3 protein. The sample includes some 500,000 distinct CDR3 sequences, nearly 10% of them seen just once. The sample also formed part of further work on yellow fever vaccine responses in identical twins.

Sequenced sample: PBMCs. These receptors originate from a young woman in good health. Both conserved end residues are trimmed from each CDR3.

V	J	CDR3
TRBV6-1	TRBJ2-1	ASTYRGAHSYNEQF
TRBV11-2	TRBJ2-1	ASSLIPPIAGEAYNEQF
TRBV5-1	TRBJ1-2	ASSYDSPYGYT
TRBV30	TRBJ2-3	AWSPGVPTDTQY
TRBV27	TRBJ2-5	ASSPTDGLREPIETQY
TRBV5-1	TRBJ2-7	ASSLGGDVTYEQY
TRBV18	TRBJ2-3	ASSHGQGAPDTQY
TRBV12-3/TRBV12-4	TRBJ1-2	ASSDQGYYGYT
TRBV7-9	TRBJ1-1	ASSHWDSQNTEAF
TRBV20-1	TRBJ2-5	SARDRVWGLHETQY
TRBV3-1	TRBJ2-3	ASSQVGAGGSDTQY
TRBV15	TRBJ1-1	ATSSNAESTEAF
TRBV5-1	TRBJ2-3	ASNAWDYTDTHY
TRBV3-1	TRBJ2-7	ATSQDPIAGGSSYEQY
TRBV6-2/TRBV6-3	TRBJ2-3	ASSPRTGYPTDTQY
TRBV20-1	TRBJ2-1	SGSSYNEQF
TRBV6-1	TRBJ2-4	ASRAGGGLGKNIQY
TRBV20-1	TRBJ2-5	SARPTAETQY
TRBV5-1	TRBJ2-2	ASSLEPGLAVTGELF
TRBV25-1	TRBJ1-5	ASSEGKGAHNQPQH
TRBV29-1	TRBJ2-5	SAAAPRQQETQY
TRBV6-2/TRBV6-3	TRBJ2-7	ASCLGGSYEQY
TRBV6-2/TRBV6-3	TRBJ1-5	ARPPLLEPQH
TRBV6-2/TRBV6-3	TRBJ2-7	ASSWLSFYEQY
TRBV12-3/TRBV12-4	TRBJ2-3	ASSSRHKTPTDTQY
TRBV5-1	TRBJ2-7	ASSGEGLAGFREQY
TRBV5-1	TRBJ2-5	AGLAIDQETQY
TRBV4-3	TRBJ2-3	ASSQDSSESTDTQY
TRBV7-2	TRBJ1-2	ASSPEGARDSYT
TRBV12-3/TRBV12-4	TRBJ2-6	ASGLWGQGFLGANVLT
TRBV18	TRBJ2-3	ASSPEDLTSTDTQY
TRBV20-1	TRBJ2-7	SAQTSGRSYEQY
TRBV5-1	TRBJ2-1	ASSFRGPLYNEQF
TRBV11-2	TRBJ2-2	ASSRLAGVNTGELF
TRBV7-3	TRBJ2-1	ASRLAGLGNEQF
TRBV6-1	TRBJ1-4	ASSPWDRALELF
TRBV4-3	TRBJ2-7	ASSKGYEQY
TRBV12-3/TRBV12-4	TRBJ2-5	ASSQKGLAGGSAGSETQY
TRBV7-9	TRBJ2-1	ASRPNSVDEQF
TRBV4-3	TRBJ2-7	ASSQGTGVVYEQY
TRBV27	TRBJ2-3	ASSSIYPPGGTDTQY
TRBV28	TRBJ2-7	ASLEGTGGYEQY
TRBV28	TRBJ1-2	ASSWDGGYT
TRBV10-3	TRBJ2-1	AISEPTSGSSYNEQF
TRBV5-1	TRBJ2-3	ASSSPQRADTQY
TRBV6-5	TRBJ2-2	ASSSAGTGRTGELF
TRBV7-2	TRBJ2-3	ASRISGSSTDTQY
TRBV29-1	TRBJ2-3	SVVGATDTQY